This T cell receptor beta chain was found in a study of T cells in Graves' hyperthyroidism and ophthalmopathy. Exclusions: uncontrolled infection, other autoimmune disease, pregnancy, lactation. Fresh peripheral blood, about 9.6 ml, yielded the PBMCs. Germline V CDR1 and CDR2: MNHEY, SVGAGI. The CDR3 length is 13 residues. V lost 4 bases and J lost 7; bases outside the gene matches: 6. Study observations and caveats: In simple terms, a model built on 13 V-J features told ophthalmopathy apart from stable hyperthyroidism.

Amplification yielded TCR beta CDR3 regions, with RNA transcripts as the source. First-round RT-PCR with HTBI primers amplified the TCR CDR3 region. One entry per CDR3 protein results from TCRdb running MiXCR on the multiplex PCR reads. Of approximately 430,000 distinct CDR3 sequences listed, around 14% are singletons. This clonotype appeared many times. Its antigen is unknown. What was sequenced was blood. The gene calls are TRBV6-5 and TRBJ2-7; TRBD1 matches at 8 bases. The clonotype was recovered from a young woman with Graves' hyperthyroidism. The CDR3 loop is CASSSQGAREQYF. Here the CDR3 DNA reads TGTGCCAGCAGTTCCCAGGGGGCGCGGGAGCAGTACTTC.